This entry lists 4 T cell receptor beta chains sequenced from one sample in a study of identical twins. TCRdb ran MiXCR on the 5' RACE reads and lists one entry per CDR3 protein. The repertoire holds 500,000 to 650,000 distinct CDR3 sequences, approximately 20% seen once, with around 0.48% in the top ten. The same sample was also used in a study of yellow fever vaccine responses in identical twins.

Sample: CD4+ T cells sorted from blood. The receptor source for this set is a young woman in good health.

This clonotype was recorded a few times. The rearrangement links TRBV21-1 to TRBJ2-4. TRBV21-1 is assigned pseudogene status. CDR3 length: 16 amino acids. Written as DNA, the CDR3 is TGTGCCAGCAGCAAAATAGGTGGAGCAGGCAAAAACATTCAGTACTTC. Protein: CASSKIGGAGKNIQYF.

The V gene is TRBV4-1, the J gene TRBJ2-3, with D unresolved. Germline-derived CDR1 and CDR2 are MGHRA and YSYEKL. V was shortened by 0 bases and J by 6 bases, with 13 bases between the two germline ends. The CDR3 length is 15 residues. CDR3 DNA: TGCGCCAGCAGCCAAGAAGCGCCGGGCTTGGATACGCAGTATTTT. Protein sequence: CASSQEAPGLDTQYF.

The chain combines TRBV24-1 with TRBJ2-3; D unclear. Trimming took 4 bases from V and 5 from J, leaving 18 bases between them. Germline assignment: CDR1 KGHDR and CDR2 SFDVKD. The CDR3 runs to 16 residues. The CDR3 protein is CATSEASVGAGDTQYF. CDR3 nucleotide sequence: TGTGCCACCAGTGAGGCCTCGGTTGGCGCTGGAGATACGCAGTATTTT.

This clonotype was detected a few times. This sequence joins TRBV12-3 or TRBV12-4 and TRBJ2-1; 7 bases align to TRBD1. The CDR3 is 14 amino acids. V was pared by 6 bases and J by 7 bases, with 9 bases of the junction left unmatched. The CDR3 is CASRKGARFNEQFF. In DNA form, the CDR3 reads TGTGCCAGCAGAAAGGGGGCGCGGTTTAATGAGCAGTTCTTC.